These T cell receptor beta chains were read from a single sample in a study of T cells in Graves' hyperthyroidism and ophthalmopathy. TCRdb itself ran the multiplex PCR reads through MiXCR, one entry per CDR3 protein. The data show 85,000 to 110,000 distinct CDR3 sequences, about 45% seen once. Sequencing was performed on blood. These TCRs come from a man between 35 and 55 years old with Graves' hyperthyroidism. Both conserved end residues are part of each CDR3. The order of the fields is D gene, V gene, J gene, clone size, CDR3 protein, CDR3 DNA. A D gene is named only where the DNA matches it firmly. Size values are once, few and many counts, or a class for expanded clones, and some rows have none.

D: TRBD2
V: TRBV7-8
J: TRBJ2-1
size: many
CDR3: CASSSDLAGLLHNEQFF
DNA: TGTGCCAGCAGCTCAGACTTAGCGGGATTGCTTCACAATGAGCAGTTCTTC

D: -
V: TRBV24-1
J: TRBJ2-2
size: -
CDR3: CATSGSSGSGELFF
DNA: TGTGCCACCAGTGGCTCCAGTGGTAGCGGGGAGCTGTTTTTT

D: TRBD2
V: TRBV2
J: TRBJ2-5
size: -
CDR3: CASTDSLAGGPGETQYF
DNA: TGTGCCAGCACCGACAGTCTAGCGGGAGGGCCAGGGGAGACCCAGTACTTC

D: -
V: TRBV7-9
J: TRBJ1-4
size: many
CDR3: CASSASASTNEKLFF
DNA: TGTGCCAGCAGCGCCTCAGCTTCAACTAATGAAAAACTGTTTTTT

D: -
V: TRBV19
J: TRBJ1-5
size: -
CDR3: CASEDRKVQLQHF
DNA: TGTGCCAGTGAGGACAGAAAGGTTCAGCTCCAGCATTTT

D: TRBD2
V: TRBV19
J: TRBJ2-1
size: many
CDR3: CASSMRLAGLSYNEQFF
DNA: TGTGCCAGTAGTATGAGGCTAGCGGGCCTCTCCTACAATGAGCAGTTCTTC

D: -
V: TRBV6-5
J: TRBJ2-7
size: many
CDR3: CASSLGFYGTYEQYF
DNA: TGTGCCAGCAGTTTGGGGTTCTACGGAACCTACGAGCAGTACTTC

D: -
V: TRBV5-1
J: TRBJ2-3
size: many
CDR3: CASSRVRGTDTQYF
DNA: TGCGCCAGCTCAAGGGTTAGAGGCACAGATACGCAGTATTTT

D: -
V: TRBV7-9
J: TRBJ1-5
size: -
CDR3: CASSLAAGQNSPQHF
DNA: TGTGCCAGCAGCTTAGCAGCAGGGCAGAATTCACCCCAGCATTTT

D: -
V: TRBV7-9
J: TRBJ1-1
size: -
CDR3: CASSFSGHLSTNEAFF
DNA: TGTGCCAGCAGTTTTTCGGGACACCTATCAACTAATGAAGCTTTCTTT

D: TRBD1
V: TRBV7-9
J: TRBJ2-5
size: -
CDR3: CAGSSDRGRETQYF
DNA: TGTGCCGGCAGCTCGGACAGGGGGCGAGAGACCCAGTACTTC

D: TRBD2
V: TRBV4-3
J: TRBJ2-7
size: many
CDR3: CASSQNRLADSYEQYF
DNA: TGCGCCAGCAGCCAGAACCGACTAGCGGACTCCTACGAGCAGTACTTC

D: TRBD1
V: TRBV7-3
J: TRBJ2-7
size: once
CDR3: CASSRQGGNERYF
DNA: TGTGCCAGCAGCCGACAGGGGGGCAACGAGCGGTACTTC

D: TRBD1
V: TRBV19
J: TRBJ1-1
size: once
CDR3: CASSLGTGLGDTEAFF
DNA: TGTGCCAGTAGTCTCGGGACAGGGCTTGGAGACACTGAAGCTTTCTTT

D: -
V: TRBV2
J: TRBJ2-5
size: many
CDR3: CASSEQVGLDLQETQYF
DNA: TGTGCCAGCAGTGAACAGGTTGGGTTAGACTTACAAGAGACCCAGTACTTC

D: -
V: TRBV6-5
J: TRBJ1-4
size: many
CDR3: CASRTRLATNEKLFF
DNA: TGTGCCAGCAGAACCCGACTGGCAACTAATGAAAAACTGTTTTTT

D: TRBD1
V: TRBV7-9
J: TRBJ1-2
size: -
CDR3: CASSPGQERYGYTF
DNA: TGTGCCAGCAGCCCGGGACAGGAGAGGTATGGCTACACCTTC

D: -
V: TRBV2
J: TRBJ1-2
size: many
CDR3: CASRDTYGYTF
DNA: TGTGCCAGCAGGGACACTTATGGCTACACCTTC

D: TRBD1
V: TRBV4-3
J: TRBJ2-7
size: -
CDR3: CASRRGQGLYEQYF
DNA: TGCGCCAGCAGACGGGGACAGGGGCTCTACGAGCAGTACTTC

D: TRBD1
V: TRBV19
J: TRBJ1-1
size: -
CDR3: CASSSRDRVPETEAFF
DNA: TGTGCCAGCAGCTCCCGGGACAGGGTCCCGGAGACTGAAGCTTTCTTT

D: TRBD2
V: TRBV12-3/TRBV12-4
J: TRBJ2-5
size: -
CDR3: CASSGRGEETQYF
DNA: TGTGCCAGCAGTGGACGGGGGGAAGAGACCCAGTACTTC

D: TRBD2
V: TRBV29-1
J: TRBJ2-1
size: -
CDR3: CSTWTSGKGNEQLF
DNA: TGCAGCACCTGGACTAGCGGGAAAGGGAATGAGCAGCTCTTC

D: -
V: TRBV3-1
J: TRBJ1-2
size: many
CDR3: CASSQGGLGYTF
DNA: TGTGCCAGCAGCCAAGGAGGGTTGGGCTACACCTTC